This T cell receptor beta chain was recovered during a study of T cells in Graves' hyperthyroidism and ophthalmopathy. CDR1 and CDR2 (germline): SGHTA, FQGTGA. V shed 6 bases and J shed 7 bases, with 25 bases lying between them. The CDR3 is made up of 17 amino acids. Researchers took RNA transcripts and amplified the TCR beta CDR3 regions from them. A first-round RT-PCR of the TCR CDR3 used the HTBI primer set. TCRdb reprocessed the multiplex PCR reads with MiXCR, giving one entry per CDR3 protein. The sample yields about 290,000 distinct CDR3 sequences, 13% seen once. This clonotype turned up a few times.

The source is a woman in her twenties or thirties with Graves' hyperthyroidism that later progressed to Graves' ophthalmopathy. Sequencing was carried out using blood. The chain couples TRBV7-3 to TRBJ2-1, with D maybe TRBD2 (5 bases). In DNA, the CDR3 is TGTGCCAGCAGTTCTAGACTATTGGGCCTATTAGAAAATGAGCAGTTCTTC. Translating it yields CASSSRLLGLLENEQFF. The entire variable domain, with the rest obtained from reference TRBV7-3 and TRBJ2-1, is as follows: GAGVSQTPSNKVTEKGKYVELRCDPISGHTALYWYRQSLGQGPEFLIYFQGTGAADDSGLPNDRFFAVRPEGSVSTLKIQRTERGDSAVYLCASSSRLLGLLENEQFFGPGTRLTVL.